The sequence of this T cell receptor beta chain was determined in a study of CD8 T cells in ankylosing spondylitis. Study results and limitations: Researchers report that disease-linked clones proved CD8+ and relatively rare in peripheral blood. What appeared characteristic of ankylosing spondylitis blood was a TCR beta motif of eight highly homologous variants. Reportedly, significant enrichment of disease-linked clones occurred in matched ankylosing spondylitis synovial fluid.

Losses at the gene ends were 5 bases for V and 4 bases for J; bases not matched to a gene: 10. Germline V gene lookup returns CDR1 SEHNR and CDR2 FQNEAQ (reference sequence). The CDR3 is 16 residues long. As to this clonotype: The target antigen is unknown.

Quantitative 5'-RACE with molecular barcodes was used to make the TCR beta libraries. Using its own MiXCR run on the 5' RACE reads, TCRdb lists one record per CDR3 protein. Of fewer than 350,000 distinct CDR3 sequences in the sample, roughly 12% were seen once. The receptor was derived from a female donor with ankylosing spondylitis or in good health (not recorded which). The sample comprised blood, either unsorted or a sorted T cell fraction (not recorded which). V is TRBV7-9 and J is TRBJ2-1; the match to TRBD2 covers 8 bases. DNA of the CDR3: TGTGCCAGCAGCCGCGCTCCCGGGAGGGAATACAATGAGCAGTTCTTC. Translation gives CASSRAPGREYNEQFF.